This T cell receptor beta chain was found in a study of blood T cells in healthy people across ages (dated by TCRdb to about 2015). As for the study more broadly: In model experiments, roughly one uniquely barcoded TCR beta cDNA molecule per two T cells was captured by template switching. Using the same blood draw, the study looked at two additional independent replicas of 1 million unique cDNA reads for two donors, one aged 18 to 30 and the other aged 80 or older. To avoid experimental bias, donors of different ages were spread randomly across the sequencing lanes. Using deep sequencing normalized with unique cDNA molecular identifiers, the study measured how TCR beta repertoire diversity changes with age. Donors were grouped into four age groups: young (average about 15 years), middle-aged (39), aged (over 55) and long-lived (approximately 81). Findings and caveats that apply to the study as a whole: As age increased, observed TCR beta diversity per million T cells dropped in a roughly linear way, and a significant reduction was already evident by age 40. Because the CMV infection status of the donors was unknown, age-related changes in expanded clonotypes may potentially have been confounded. Because profiling used bulk unsorted PBMCs, naive and antigen-experienced compartments could not be compared conclusively. The percentage of naive T cells measured by flow cytometry correlated strongly with observed TCR beta diversity. Estimates of total diversity based on one million sequenced T cells were regarded as lower bounds and as underestimates. Compared with the aged group, the long-lived group had more naive CD4+ T cells, fewer expanded clones and increased TCR diversity, a pattern suggesting age selection.

Library creation used 5' RACE. Sequencing relied on an Illumina HiSeq 2500. A second about 6 to 11 cycle PCR used a sample-barcoded 5' primer and a J-beta primer mix. Each TCR beta cDNA molecule received a unique molecular identifier from a template-switch 5' adaptor carrying 12 random nucleotides. Each sample yielded at least 2.5 million CDR3-containing paired-end reads. All of the RNA was converted into first-strand cDNA using the Mint cDNA synthesis kit, with a TRBC-specific oligonucleotide serving as the primer. After uracil-DNA glycosylase treatment, a first 18-cycle PCR used universal primers M1SS and BC2_uni_R on all cDNA. The study's processing was this. Each sample was normalized by randomly selecting 1 million high-quality reads, each carrying a distinct molecular identifier. Reads sharing molecular identifiers were discarded rather than binned into consensus sequences. MiTCR, with a Q25 quality threshold and the strictest error-elimination algorithm, was used for CDR3 identification, clonotype clustering and error correction. A nonparametric unseen species model with Euler transformation was used to estimate a lower bound on total TCR beta diversity. TCRdb trimmed public reads at Q25 via fastp, called clones via MiXCR and kept in-frame beta chains. Each CDR3 protein appears once, grouped with its most common genes and DNA. TCRdb, not the authors, supplied the V and J calls. This sample is represented by hundreds of thousands of distinct CDR3 sequences; approximately 31% of them were singletons. The leading ten clones occupy less than 20% of the sample.

V and J lose 2 bases and 8 bases, and a span of 16 bases separates them. The CDR3 starts with the cysteine, ends with the phenylalanine, and has 15 residues. The kept DNA is CDR3 alone, 45 bases in frame from the first base. In this sample, this clonotype turned up many times. Its binding antigen is unknown. No base qualities exist here, and no much larger clone lies one base off it. The donors were roughly 38 Caucasian individuals from Russia, aged about 6 to 100 years, who were systemically healthy. Approximately 9.7 milliliters of peripheral blood were drawn from each donor into EDTA-treated Vacutainer tubes. PBMCs were isolated by Ficoll-Paque density-gradient centrifugation, with at least 6 million obtained per sample. Trizol reagent was used to extract total RNA from the PBMCs, yielding at least 5.5 micrograms per sample. For every donor, an aliquot of PBMCs went through flow cytometry to measure the percentages of naive CD45RAhigh/CD27high T cells.

The receptor was isolated from a woman of 80 years or more in good health. Donor details come from another sample of the same person, matched by shared clones. The source material was blood. The rearrangement combines TRBV12-3 or TRBV12-4 with TRBJ2-1, with no confident D gene call. Read as DNA, the sequence is TGTGCCAGCAGTTTATTGACTGGGTCTACGGATGAGCAGTTCTTC. Its amino acids are CASSLLTGSTDEQFF.